This TCR beta chain was found in a study of blood T cells in healthy people across ages. Turning to this clonotype: One junction end disagrees with the germline gene, perhaps due to a read error.

Through a sample-barcoded 5' primer and a J-beta primer mix, a second PCR was run for 7 to 11 cycles. TCRdb called the 5' RACE reads again in MiXCR, with one record for every CDR3 protein. The data show 1.5 million or so distinct CDR3 sequences, less than 45% seen once. Sequenced sample: blood. The sequence derives from a woman younger than 30 in good health.

This CDR3 reads CTSSDWDRDTEAFF. The CDR3 DNA reads as TGTACCAGCAGTGACTGGGACAGGGACACTGAAGCTTTCTTT. This chain links TRBV2 with TRBJ1-1, with TRBD1 matching 9 bases. The CDR3 spans 14 residues. The V gene's germline CDR1 is SNHLY and CDR2 FYNNEI.